Each of the 2 T cell receptor beta chains below was sequenced from the same sample in a study of T cell responses to AZD1222 COVID-19 vaccine. The method was immunoSEQ multiplex PCR; TCRdb's version includes in-frame clones alone and lacks a portion of them. The sample records about 160,000 clones, roughly 94% being singletons. Sequencing was performed on peripheral blood, taken 28 days after the second AZD1222 dose. These receptors all come from an adult who received the AZD1222 COVID-19 vaccine.

The V and J genes are TRBV11-2 and TRBJ2-1; unclear D gene. Trimming shortened V by 5 bases and J by 8 bases, and 13 bases separated the two germline ends. Germline CDR1 reads SGHAT; CDR2 reads FQNNGV. The CDR3 covers 13 residues. The DNA for the CDR3 is TGTGCCAGCAGCCCCAGTGGCCGAGATGAGCAGTTCTTC. Its protein is CASSPSGRDEQFF.

The chain couples TRBV11-2 to TRBJ1-3, with a weak D call TRBD1 (6 bases). V was trimmed by 5 bases and J by 3 bases, leaving 17 bases between them. The CDR3 is 16 residues long. In germline, CDR1 is SGHAT, CDR2 FQNNGV. CDR3 nucleotides: TGTGCCAGCAGCCGGGGGCCGCGCGGGCTTGGAAACACCATATATTTT. Its translation: CASSRGPRGLGNTIYF.